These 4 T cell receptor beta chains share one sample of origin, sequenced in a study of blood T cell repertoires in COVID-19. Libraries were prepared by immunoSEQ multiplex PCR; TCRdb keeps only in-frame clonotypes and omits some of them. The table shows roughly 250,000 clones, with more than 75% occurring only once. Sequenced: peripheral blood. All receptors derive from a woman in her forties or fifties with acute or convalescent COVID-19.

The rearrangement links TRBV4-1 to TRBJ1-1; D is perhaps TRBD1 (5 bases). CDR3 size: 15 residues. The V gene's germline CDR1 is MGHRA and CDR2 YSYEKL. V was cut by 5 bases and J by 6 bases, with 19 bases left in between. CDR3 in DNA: TGCGCCAGCAGCAGTTTGGGGAGGGGTAAGTCTGAAGCTTTCTTT. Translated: CASSSLGRGKSEAFF.

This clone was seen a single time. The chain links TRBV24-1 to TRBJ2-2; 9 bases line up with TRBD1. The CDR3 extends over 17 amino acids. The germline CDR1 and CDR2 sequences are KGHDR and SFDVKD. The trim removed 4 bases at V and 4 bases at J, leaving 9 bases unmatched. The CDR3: CATSDPGGQGPTGELFF. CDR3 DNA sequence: TGTGCCACCAGTGACCCAGGGGGACAGGGTCCCACCGGGGAGCTGTTTTTT.

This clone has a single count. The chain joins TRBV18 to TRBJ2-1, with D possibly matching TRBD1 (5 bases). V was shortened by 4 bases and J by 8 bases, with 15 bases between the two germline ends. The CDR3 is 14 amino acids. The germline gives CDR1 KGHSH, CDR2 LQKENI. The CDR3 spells CASSQGLISHEQFF. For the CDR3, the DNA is TGTGCCAGCTCACAGGGGCTTATTTCCCATGAGCAGTTCTTC.

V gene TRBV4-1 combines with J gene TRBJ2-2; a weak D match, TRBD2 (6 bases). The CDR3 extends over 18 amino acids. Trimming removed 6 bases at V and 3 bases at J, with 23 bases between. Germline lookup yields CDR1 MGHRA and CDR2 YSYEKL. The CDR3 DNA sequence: TGCGCCAGCAGTTTCCCAGGAGGGCCGAGGGTGGACACCGGGGAGCTGTTTTTT. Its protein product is CASSFPGGPRVDTGELFF.